Sequencing of this T cell receptor beta chain was carried out in a study of blood T cell repertoires in COVID-19. Study overall: Acute and convalescent COVID-19 specimens originated in the United States, Italy and Spain.

The V gene lost 0 bases and the J gene lost 2 bases, with 4 bases spanning the gap. Germline V gives CDR1 SGHNT, CDR2 YYREEE (reference sequence). The CDR3 has 13 residues. Method: immunoSEQ multiplex PCR; TCRdb's copy keeps in-frame clones and lacks some. In the table there are 80,000 to 95,000 clones, around 84% of which are singletons. Sequencing was done on a sample of peripheral blood. This chain connects TRBV5-4 to TRBJ2-3, with D uncertain. This TCR derives from a woman older than 75 in a cohort sampled during active or convalescent COVID-19. The CDR3 sequence: CASSLDTTDTQYF. The DNA for the CDR3 is TGTGCCAGCAGCTTGGACACCACAGATACGCAGTATTTT.